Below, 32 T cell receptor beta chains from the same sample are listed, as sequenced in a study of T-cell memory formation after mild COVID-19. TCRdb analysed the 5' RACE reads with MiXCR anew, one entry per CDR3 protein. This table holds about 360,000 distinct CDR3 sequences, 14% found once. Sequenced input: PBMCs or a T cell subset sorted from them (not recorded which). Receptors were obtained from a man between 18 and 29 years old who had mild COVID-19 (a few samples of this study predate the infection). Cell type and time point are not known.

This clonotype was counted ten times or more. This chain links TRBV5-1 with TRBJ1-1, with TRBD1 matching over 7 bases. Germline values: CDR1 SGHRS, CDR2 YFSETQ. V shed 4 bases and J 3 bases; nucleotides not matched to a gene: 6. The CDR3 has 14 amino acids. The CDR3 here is CASSLGRGDTEAFF. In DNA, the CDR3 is TGCGCCAGCAGCCTTGGCAGGGGGGACACTGAAGCTTTCTTT.

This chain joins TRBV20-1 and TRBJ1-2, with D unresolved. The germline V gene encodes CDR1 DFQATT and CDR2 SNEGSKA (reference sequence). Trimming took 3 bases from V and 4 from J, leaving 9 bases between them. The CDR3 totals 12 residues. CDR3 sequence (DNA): TGCAGTGCTAGTTACAGACTCTATGGCTACACCTTC. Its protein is CSASYRLYGYTF.

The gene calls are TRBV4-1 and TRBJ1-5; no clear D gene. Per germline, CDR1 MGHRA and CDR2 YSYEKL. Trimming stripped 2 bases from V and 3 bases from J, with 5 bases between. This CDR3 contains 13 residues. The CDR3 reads CASSQLPNQPQHF. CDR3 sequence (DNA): TGCGCCAGCAGCCAACTGCCCAATCAGCCCCAGCATTTT.

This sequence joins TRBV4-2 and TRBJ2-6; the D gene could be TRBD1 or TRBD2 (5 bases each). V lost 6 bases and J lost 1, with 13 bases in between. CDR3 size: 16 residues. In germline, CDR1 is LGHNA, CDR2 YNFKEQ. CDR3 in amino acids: CASSFGGRSGANVLTF. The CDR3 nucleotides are TGTGCCAGCAGTTTTGGGGGTAGATCTGGGGCCAACGTCCTGACTTTC.

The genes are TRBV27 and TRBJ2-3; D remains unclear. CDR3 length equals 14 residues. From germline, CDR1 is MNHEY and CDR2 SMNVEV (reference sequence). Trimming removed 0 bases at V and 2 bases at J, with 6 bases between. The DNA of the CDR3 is TGTGCCAGCAGTTTATCGTCGGACACAGATACGCAGTATTTT. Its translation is CASSLSSDTDTQYF.

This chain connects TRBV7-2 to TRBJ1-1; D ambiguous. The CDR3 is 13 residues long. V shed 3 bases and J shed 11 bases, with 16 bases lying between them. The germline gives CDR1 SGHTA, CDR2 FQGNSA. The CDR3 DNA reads TGTGCCAGCAGCTTGGGATGGGCCTTCCGGGCTTTCTTT. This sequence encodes CASSLGWAFRAFF.

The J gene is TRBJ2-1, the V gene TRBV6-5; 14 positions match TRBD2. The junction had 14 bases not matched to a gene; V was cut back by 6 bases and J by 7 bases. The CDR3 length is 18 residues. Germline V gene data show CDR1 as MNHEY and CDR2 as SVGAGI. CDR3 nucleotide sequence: TGTGCCAGCAGGGCAGGGACTAGCGGGGGCCCGACCCAGAATGAGCAGTTCTTC. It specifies CASRAGTSGGPTQNEQFF.

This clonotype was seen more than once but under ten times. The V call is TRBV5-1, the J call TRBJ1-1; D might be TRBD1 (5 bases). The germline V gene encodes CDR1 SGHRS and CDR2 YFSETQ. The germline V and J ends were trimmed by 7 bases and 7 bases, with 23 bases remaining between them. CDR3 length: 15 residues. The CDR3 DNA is TGCGCCAGCCAACCCAAGACTGTAGGGACTTATGAAGCTTTCTTT. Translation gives CASQPKTVGTYEAFF.

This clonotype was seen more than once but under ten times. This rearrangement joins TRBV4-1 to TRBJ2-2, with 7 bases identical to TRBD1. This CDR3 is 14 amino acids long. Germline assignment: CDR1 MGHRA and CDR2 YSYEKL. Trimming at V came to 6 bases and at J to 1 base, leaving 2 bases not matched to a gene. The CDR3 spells CASRGQKNTGELFF. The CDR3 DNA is TGCGCCAGCAGGGGACAGAAGAACACCGGGGAGCTGTTTTTT.

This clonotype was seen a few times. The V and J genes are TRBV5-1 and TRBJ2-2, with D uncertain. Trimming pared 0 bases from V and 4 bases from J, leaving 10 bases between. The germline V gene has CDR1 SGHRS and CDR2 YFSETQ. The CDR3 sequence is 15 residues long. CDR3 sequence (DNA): TGCGCCAGCAGCTTGGGTTTGGGCCGCACCGGGGAGCTGTTTTTT. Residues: CASSLGLGRTGELFF.

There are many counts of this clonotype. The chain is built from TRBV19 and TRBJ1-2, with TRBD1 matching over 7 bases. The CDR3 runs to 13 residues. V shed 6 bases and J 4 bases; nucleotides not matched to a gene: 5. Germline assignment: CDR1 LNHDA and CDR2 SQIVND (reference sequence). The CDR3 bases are TGTGCCAGTAGACCGGGACAGAGCTATGGCTACACCTTC. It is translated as CASRPGQSYGYTF.

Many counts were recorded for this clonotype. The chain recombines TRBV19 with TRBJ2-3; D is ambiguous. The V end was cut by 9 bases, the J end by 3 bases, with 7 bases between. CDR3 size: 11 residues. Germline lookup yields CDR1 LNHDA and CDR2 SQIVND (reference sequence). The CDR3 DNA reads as TGTGCCAGAACATCGACAGATACGCAGTATTTT. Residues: CARTSTDTQYF.

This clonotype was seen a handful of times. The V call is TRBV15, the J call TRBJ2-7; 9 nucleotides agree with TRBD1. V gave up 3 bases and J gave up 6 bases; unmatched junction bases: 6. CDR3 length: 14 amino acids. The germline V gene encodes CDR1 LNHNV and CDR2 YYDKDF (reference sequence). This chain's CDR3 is CATSRDRGWVEQYF. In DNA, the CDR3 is TGTGCCACCAGCAGGGACAGGGGTTGGGTCGAGCAGTACTTC.

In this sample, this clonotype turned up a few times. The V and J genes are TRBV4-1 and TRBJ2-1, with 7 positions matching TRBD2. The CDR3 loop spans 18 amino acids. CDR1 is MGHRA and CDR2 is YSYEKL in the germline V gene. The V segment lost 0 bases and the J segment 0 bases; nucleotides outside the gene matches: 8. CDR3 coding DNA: TGCGCCAGCAGCCAAGAGGGGTGGCTAGCGGACTCCTACAATGAGCAGTTCTTC. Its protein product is CASSQEGWLADSYNEQFF.

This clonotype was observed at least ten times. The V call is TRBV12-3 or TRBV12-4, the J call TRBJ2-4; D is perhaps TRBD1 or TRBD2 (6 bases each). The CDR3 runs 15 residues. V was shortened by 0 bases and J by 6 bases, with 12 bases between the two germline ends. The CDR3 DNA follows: TGTGCCAGCAGTTTAGCGGGGGGCCGTGGAAACATTCAGTACTTC. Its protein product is CASSLAGGRGNIQYF.

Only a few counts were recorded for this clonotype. The CDR3 nucleotides are TGCAGTGCCTCCGGGGGAGAAGAGACCCAGTACTTC. It translates to CSASGGEETQYF. The chain employs TRBV20-1 and TRBJ2-5; D may be TRBD2 (6 bases). The germline V gene has CDR1 DFQATT and CDR2 SNEGSKA (reference sequence). CDR3 length: 12 amino acids. Deletions cut 6 bases from V and 3 bases from J, with 11 bases between.

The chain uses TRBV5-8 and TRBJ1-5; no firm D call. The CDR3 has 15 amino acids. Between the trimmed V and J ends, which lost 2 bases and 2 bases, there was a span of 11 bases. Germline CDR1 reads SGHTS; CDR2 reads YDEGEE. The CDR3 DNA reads TGTGCCAGCAGCTTTGGGTCGCGGCGCAATCAGCCCCAGCATTTT. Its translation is CASSFGSRRNQPQHF.

In DNA form, the CDR3 reads TGTGCCAGCAGCCAAACAGGGGGCAATGATGGCTACACCTTC. Amino acids: CASSQTGGNDGYTF. The genes are TRBV6-5 and TRBJ1-2, with 9 bases that match TRBD1. J lost 6 bases, V lost 6 bases, and 8 bases had no gene match. Germline V gene sequence: CDR1 MNHEY, CDR2 SVGAGI. This CDR3 is 14 amino acids long.

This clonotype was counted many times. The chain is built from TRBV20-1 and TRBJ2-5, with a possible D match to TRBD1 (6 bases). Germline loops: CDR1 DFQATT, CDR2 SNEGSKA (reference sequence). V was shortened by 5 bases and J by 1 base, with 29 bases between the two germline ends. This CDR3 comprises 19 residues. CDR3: CSAVGQSMGIKGPQETQYF. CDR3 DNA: TGCAGTGCTGTAGGACAGTCGATGGGAATAAAGGGACCCCAAGAGACCCAGTACTTC.

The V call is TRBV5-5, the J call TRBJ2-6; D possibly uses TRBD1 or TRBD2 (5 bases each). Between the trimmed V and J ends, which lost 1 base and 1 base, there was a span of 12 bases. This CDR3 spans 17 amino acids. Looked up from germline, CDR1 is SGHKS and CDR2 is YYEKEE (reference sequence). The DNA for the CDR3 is TGTGCCAGCAGCTTGTTTGGGACCCCATCTGGGGCCAACGTCCTGACTTTC. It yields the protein CASSLFGTPSGANVLTF.

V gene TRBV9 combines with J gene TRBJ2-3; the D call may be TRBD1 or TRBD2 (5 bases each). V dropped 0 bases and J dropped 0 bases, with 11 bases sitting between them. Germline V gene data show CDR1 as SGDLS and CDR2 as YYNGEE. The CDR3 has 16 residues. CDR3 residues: CASSVDVGVSTDTQYF. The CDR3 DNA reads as TGTGCCAGCAGCGTAGACGTGGGGGTAAGCACAGATACGCAGTATTTT.

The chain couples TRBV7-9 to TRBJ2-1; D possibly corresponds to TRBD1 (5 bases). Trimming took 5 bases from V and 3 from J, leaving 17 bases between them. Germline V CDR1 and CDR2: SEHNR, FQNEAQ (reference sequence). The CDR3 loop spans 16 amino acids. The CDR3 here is CASSTPTVPNYNEQFF. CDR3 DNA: TGTGCCAGCAGCACTCCGACAGTCCCAAACTACAATGAGCAGTTCTTC.

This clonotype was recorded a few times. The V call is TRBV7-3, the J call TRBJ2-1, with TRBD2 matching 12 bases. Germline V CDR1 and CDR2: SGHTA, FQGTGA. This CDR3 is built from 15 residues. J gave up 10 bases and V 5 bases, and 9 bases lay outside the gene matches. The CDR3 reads CASSPRLAGATEQFF. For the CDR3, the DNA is TGTGCCAGCAGCCCACGACTAGCGGGGGCGACCGAGCAGTTCTTC.

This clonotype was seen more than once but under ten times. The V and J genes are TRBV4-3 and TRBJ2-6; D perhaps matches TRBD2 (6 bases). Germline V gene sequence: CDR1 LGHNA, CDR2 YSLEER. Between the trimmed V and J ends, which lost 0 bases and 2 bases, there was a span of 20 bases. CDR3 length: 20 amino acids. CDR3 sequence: CASSQEALGGLGTGANVLTF. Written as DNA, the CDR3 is TGCGCCAGCAGCCAAGAGGCCCTAGGAGGGCTCGGCACTGGGGCCAACGTCCTGACTTTC.

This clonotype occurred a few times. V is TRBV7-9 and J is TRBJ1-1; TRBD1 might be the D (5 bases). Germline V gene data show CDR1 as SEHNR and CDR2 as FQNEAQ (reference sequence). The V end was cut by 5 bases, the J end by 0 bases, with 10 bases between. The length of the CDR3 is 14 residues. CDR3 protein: CASSTGRMNTEAFF. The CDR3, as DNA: TGTGCCAGCAGCACGGGGCGGATGAACACTGAAGCTTTCTTT.

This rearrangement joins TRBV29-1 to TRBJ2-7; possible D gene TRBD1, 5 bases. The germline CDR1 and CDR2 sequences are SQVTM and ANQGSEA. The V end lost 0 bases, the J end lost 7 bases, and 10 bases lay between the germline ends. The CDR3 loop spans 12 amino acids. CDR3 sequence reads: CSVEDRGGEQYF. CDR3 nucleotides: TGCAGCGTTGAAGATAGGGGCGGAGAGCAGTACTTC.

CDR3 sequence reads: CASGYLAGEQYF. The CDR3 DNA sequence: TGTGCCAGCGGGTATCTAGCAGGCGAGCAGTACTTC. V usage is TRBV6-5 and J usage is TRBJ2-7; D possibly corresponds to TRBD2 (5 bases). Germline V gene data show CDR1 as MNHEY and CDR2 as SVGAGI. This CDR3 has 12 amino acids. The ends were cut back, 8 bases at V and 6 bases at J, with 14 bases in the middle.

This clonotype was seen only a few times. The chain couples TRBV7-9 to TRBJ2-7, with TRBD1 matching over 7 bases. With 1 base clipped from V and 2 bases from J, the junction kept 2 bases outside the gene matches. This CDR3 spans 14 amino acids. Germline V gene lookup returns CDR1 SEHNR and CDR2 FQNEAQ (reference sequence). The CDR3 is CASSLEGATYEQYF. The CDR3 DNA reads TGTGCCAGCAGCTTAGAGGGGGCCACCTACGAGCAGTACTTC.

CDR3 amino acids: CASSRLGQGRFEAFF. Written as DNA, the CDR3 is TGTGCCAGCAGCCGGCTCGGGCAGGGGAGGTTTGAAGCTTTCTTT. The rearrangement joins TRBV5-4 to TRBJ1-1; D is possibly TRBD1 (6 bases). Trimming removed 4 bases at V and 7 bases at J, with 20 bases between. The germline gives CDR1 SGHNT, CDR2 YYREEE (reference sequence). The CDR3 contains 15 residues.

As DNA, the CDR3 is TGTGCCAGCAGGCCTCGGGACAGATTGAACACTGAAGCTTTCTTT. Amino acids: CASRPRDRLNTEAFF. The chain combines TRBV9 with TRBJ1-1, with 7 bases matching TRBD1. Germline V gene data show CDR1 as SGDLS and CDR2 as YYNGEE. The CDR3 has 15 amino acids. The V and J ends lost 5 bases and 0 bases, in that order; junction bases with no gene match: 7.

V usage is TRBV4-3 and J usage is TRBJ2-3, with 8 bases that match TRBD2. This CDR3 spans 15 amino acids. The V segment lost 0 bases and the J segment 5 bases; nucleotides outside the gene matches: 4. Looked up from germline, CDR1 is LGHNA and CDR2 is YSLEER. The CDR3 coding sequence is TGCGCCAGCAGCCAAGATAGGCTAGCGGGAGATACGCAGTATTTT. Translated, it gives CASSQDRLAGDTQYF.

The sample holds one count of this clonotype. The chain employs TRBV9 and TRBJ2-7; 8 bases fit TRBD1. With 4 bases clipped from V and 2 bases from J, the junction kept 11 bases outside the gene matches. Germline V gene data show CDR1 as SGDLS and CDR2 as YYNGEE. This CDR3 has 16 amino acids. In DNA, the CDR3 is TGTGCCAGCAGCACCCGAGACAGGGGTTCGCCCTACGAGCAGTACTTC. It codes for CASSTRDRGSPYEQYF.